This TCR beta chain was obtained from a study of blood T cells in healthy people across ages. Findings and caveats of the study: Per million T cells, TCR beta diversity dropped roughly linearly as age increased.

The authors ran a second PCR of 7 to 11 cycles using a sample-barcoded 5' primer and a J-beta primer mix. One entry per CDR3 protein results from TCRdb running MiXCR on the 5' RACE reads. The sample holds about 2 million distinct CDR3 sequences, roughly 49% seen once. Germline loops: CDR1 MNHNS, CDR2 SASEGT. The V gene lost 3 bases and the J gene lost 2 bases, with 13 bases spanning the gap. This CDR3 is 15 amino acids long. Points on this clonotype: Its antigen is not known.

The sequenced material came from blood. The source is a woman aged 40 to 55 in good health. This sequence joins TRBV6-1 and TRBJ1-2; weak D call: TRBD1 (5 bases). This chain's CDR3 is CASSEEPGFNYGYTF. CDR3 sequence (DNA): TGTGCCAGCAGTGAGGAACCAGGGTTCAACTATGGCTACACCTTC.